This passage covers 23 T cell receptor beta chains from one sample sequenced in a study of blood T cell repertoires in COVID-19. The protocol was immunoSEQ multiplex PCR, while the TCRdb copy is restricted to in-frame clones and leaves out a portion. The sample has fewer than 400,000 clones; 87% are singletons. The sequenced material came from PBMCs or T cells enriched from blood (not recorded which). Every receptor here comes from a woman aged 18-35 years who had recovered from COVID-19.

CDR3: CASSRGTVDGYTF. CDR3 DNA: TGCGCCAGCAGCCGCGGGACGGTCGATGGCTACACCTTC. The chain joins TRBV4-1 to TRBJ1-2; D possibly corresponds to TRBD1 (5 bases). The V gene lost 4 bases and the J gene lost 6 bases, with 12 bases spanning the gap. The CDR3 is 13 amino acids. Germline lookup yields CDR1 MGHRA and CDR2 YSYEKL.

This sequence joins TRBV2 and TRBJ2-3, with 9 nucleotides matching TRBD2. Per the germline V gene, CDR1 is SNHLY and CDR2 is FYNNEI. V dropped 4 bases and J dropped 1; count of bases not matched to a gene: 6. CDR3 length: 16 amino acids. In DNA form, the CDR3 reads TGTGCCAGCAGTGCGGGCGGGGGGGCTGGCACAGATACGCAGTATTTT. This codes for CASSAGGGAGTDTQYF.

The rearrangement uses TRBV6-6 and TRBJ1-5; 12 nucleotides line up with TRBD1. Germline V gene data show CDR1 as MNHNY and CDR2 as SVGAGI (reference sequence). The CDR3 length is 16 residues. With 3 bases clipped from V and 5 bases from J, the junction kept 5 bases outside the gene matches. This CDR3 reads CASSYVGTGGDQPQHF. The CDR3 nucleotides read TGTGCCAGCAGTTATGTCGGGACAGGGGGCGATCAGCCCCAGCATTTT.

In its sample, this clone was seen a few times. The V and J genes are TRBV30 and TRBJ1-2; no clear D. Per germline, CDR1 GTSNPN and CDR2 SVGIG (reference sequence). There are 12 residues in the CDR3. V dropped 4 bases and J dropped 0 bases, with 6 bases sitting between them. The CDR3 region has the DNA TGTGCCTGGATGGGCACTAACTATGGCTACACCTTC. Its translation is CAWMGTNYGYTF. Full variable domain (rest looked up from reference TRBV30 and TRBJ1-2): SQTIHQWPATLVQPVGSPLSLECTVEGTSNPNLYWYRQAAGRGLQLLFYSVGIGQISSEVPQNLSASRPQDRQFILSSKKLLLSDSGFYLCAWMGTNYGYTFGSGTRLTVV.

The genes are TRBV9 and TRBJ1-3; no reliable D call. The CDR3 spans 14 residues. V was shortened by 7 bases and J by 0 bases, with 11 bases between the two germline ends. Germline-derived CDR1 and CDR2 are SGDLS and YYNGEE. CDR3 protein: CASESSISGNTIYF. CDR3 DNA sequence: TGTGCCAGCGAGTCAAGTATCTCTGGAAACACCATATATTTT.

J is TRBJ2-7 and V is TRBV5-4; possible D gene TRBD1, 5 bases. Germline loops: CDR1 SGHNT, CDR2 YYREEE (reference sequence). The germline V and J ends were trimmed by 2 bases and 2 bases, with 11 bases remaining between them. The CDR3 has 14 amino acids. CDR3 amino acids: CASSLTGGAYEQYF. As DNA, the CDR3 is TGTGCCAGCAGCTTAACAGGCGGAGCCTACGAGCAGTACTTC.

The chain links TRBV29-1 to TRBJ2-7; D is ambiguous. Trimming stripped 5 bases from V and 0 bases from J, with 17 bases between. The germline V gene encodes CDR1 SQVTM and CDR2 ANQGSEA. This CDR3 contains 15 residues. CDR3 sequence: CSVTTSYGSSYEQYF. CDR3 DNA sequence: TGCAGCGTTACCACCTCGTATGGTAGCTCCTACGAGCAGTACTTC.

J is TRBJ1-2 and V is TRBV30, with a weak D call TRBD1 (5 bases). CDR1 GTSNPN and CDR2 SVGIG come from the germline V gene (reference sequence). CDR3 length: 11 residues. Trimming stripped 0 bases from V and 12 bases from J, with 11 bases between. The chain's CDR3 is CAWSVGASNTF. The CDR3 DNA is TGTGCCTGGAGTGTAGGGGCATCCAACACCTTC.

The chain combines TRBV9 with TRBJ2-5, with D perhaps TRBD1 (5 bases). Germline assignment: CDR1 SGDLS and CDR2 YYNGEE. The CDR3 is 13 residues long. With 1 base removed from V and 3 bases from J, the gap between germline ends came to 7 bases. The CDR3 protein is CASSVSREETQYF. CDR3 DNA: TGTGCCAGCAGCGTAAGCAGGGAAGAGACCCAGTACTTC.

The rearrangement joins TRBV4-3 to TRBJ2-3; D remains unclear. The CDR3 spans 17 residues. Trimming pared 0 bases from V and 0 bases from J, leaving 13 bases between. Germline V gene sequence: CDR1 LGHNA, CDR2 YSLEER. Here the CDR3 reads CASSQEWAPPSTDTQYF. The CDR3 DNA is TGCGCCAGCAGCCAAGAATGGGCCCCACCTAGCACAGATACGCAGTATTTT.

The rearrangement links TRBV2 to TRBJ2-3, with 7 bases fitting TRBD1. CDR1 and CDR2 from the germline V gene are SNHLY and FYNNEI. This CDR3 spans 15 amino acids. With V trimmed by 5 bases and J by 2 bases, 7 bases remained unmatched. CDR3 protein: CASSRQGWDTDTQYF. In nucleotides, the CDR3 is TGTGCCAGCAGTAGACAGGGTTGGGACACAGATACGCAGTATTTT.

The CDR3 region is CASSLYTGRNEKLFF. In nucleotides, the CDR3 is TGCGCCAGCAGCTTGTATACAGGGCGAAATGAAAAACTGTTTTTT. The chain joins TRBV5-1 to TRBJ1-4; D might be TRBD1 (6 bases). Germline-derived CDR1 and CDR2 are SGHRS and YFSETQ. The V end was cut by 1 base, the J end by 5 bases, with 12 bases between. The CDR3 is 15 amino acids.

This sequence joins TRBV4-1 and TRBJ1-4; 10 bases align to TRBD1. The V gene end was trimmed by 3 bases and the J gene end by 0 bases; junction bases not matched to a gene: 7. CDR3 length: 18 amino acids. Germline CDR1 reads MGHRA; CDR2 reads YSYEKL. The CDR3 is CASSHPGQGFTTNEKLFF. CDR3 DNA sequence: TGCGCCAGCAGCCATCCGGGACAGGGGTTCACAACTAATGAAAAACTGTTTTTT.

The chain recombines TRBV5-8 with TRBJ1-4; 8 bases fit TRBD1. The germline V gene encodes CDR1 SGHTS and CDR2 YDEGEE. J gave up 8 bases and V 2 bases, and 5 bases lay outside the gene matches. The CDR3 spans 14 residues. CDR3 residues: CASSFWTGREKLFF. CDR3 nucleotide sequence: TGTGCCAGCAGCTTTTGGACAGGGCGGGAAAAACTGTTTTTT. Combining the CDR3 with reference TRBV5-8 and TRBJ1-4 gives the whole variable domain EAGVTQSPTHLIKTRGQQATLRCSPISGHTSVYWYQQALGLGLQFLLWYDEGEERNRGNFPPRFSGRQFPNYSSELNVNALELEDSALYLCASSFWTGREKLFFGSGTQLSVL.

This chain links TRBV12-3 or TRBV12-4 with TRBJ1-2; unclear D gene. This CDR3 contains 13 residues. V lost 1 base, J lost 8 bases, and 11 bases lay in between. CDR3 loop: CASSLDRPSGYTF. In DNA, the CDR3 is TGTGCCAGCAGTTTAGACAGACCCTCCGGCTACACCTTC.

This chain uses TRBV6-5 with TRBJ1-2, with D unclear. The CDR3 runs 14 residues. Trimming removed 0 bases at V and 8 bases at J, with 13 bases between. Per the germline V gene, CDR1 is MNHEY and CDR2 is SVGAGI. The CDR3 region has the DNA TGTGCCAGCAGTTACTCGAAAGCGGGTGGAGGCTACACCTTC. This encodes CASSYSKAGGGYTF.

The chain combines TRBV19 with TRBJ1-5; TRBD1 is a possible D gene (6 bases). V was trimmed by 7 bases and J by 0 bases, leaving 16 bases between them. This CDR3 has 16 residues. The germline V gene has CDR1 LNHDA and CDR2 SQIVND (reference sequence). This CDR3 reads CASILDSKYSNQPQHF. The CDR3 DNA is TGTGCCAGTATTTTGGACAGCAAATATAGCAATCAGCCCCAGCATTTT. Together with reference TRBV19 and TRBJ1-5, the CDR3 gives the full variable domain: DGGITQSPKYLFRKEGQNVTLSCEQNLNHDAMYWYRQDPGQGLRLIYYSQIVNDFQKGDIAEGYSVSREKKESFPLTVTSAQKNPTAFYLCASILDSKYSNQPQHFGDGTRLSIL.

This clone was seen more than once but under ten times. This chain links TRBV2 with TRBJ1-2; D gene ambiguous. The CDR3 consists of 11 residues. Trimming left V 6 bases short and J 4 bases short, with 6 bases between. Germline V gene data show CDR1 as SNHLY and CDR2 as FYNNEI. CDR3 DNA: TGTGCCAGCAGCCGCAGCTATGGCTACACCTTC. Translation: CASSRSYGYTF.

The chain has TRBV7-3 and TRBJ2-1; 7 nucleotides agree with TRBD2. The V and J ends lost 8 bases and 6 bases, in that order; junction bases with no gene match: 10. The CDR3 is 14 residues long. Germline V lookup: CDR1 SGHTA, CDR2 FQGTGA. The CDR3 coding sequence is TGTGCCAGCGGGATCGGACTAGTTTCCAATGAGCAGTTCTTC. This codes for CASGIGLVSNEQFF.

V gene TRBV7-2 combines with J gene TRBJ1-2; 9 bases align to TRBD1. This CDR3 has 17 amino acids. CDR1 and CDR2 from the germline V gene are SGHTA and FQGNSA. Losses at the gene ends were 7 bases for V and 0 bases for J; bases not matched to a gene: 12. The CDR3 spells CASTPRTGEGANYGYTF. The CDR3 nucleotides read TGTGCCAGCACCCCCCGGACAGGGGAAGGTGCTAACTATGGCTACACCTTC.

J is TRBJ1-2 and V is TRBV28; no clear D. V was trimmed by 7 bases and J by 2 bases, leaving 17 bases between them. CDR1 and CDR2 (germline): MDHEN, SYDVKM. The CDR3 runs to 15 residues. This CDR3 is CASNSPGRVNYGYTF. CDR3 coding DNA: TGTGCCAGCAATTCCCCTGGGCGGGTGAACTATGGCTACACCTTC.

V gene TRBV18 combines with J gene TRBJ1-2, with a weak D call TRBD1 (5 bases). The CDR3 runs to 16 residues. V lost 3 bases, J lost 3 bases, and 17 bases lay in between. CDR1 KGHSH and CDR2 LQKENI come from the germline V gene. Here the CDR3 reads CASSPSPPTGDYGYTF. CDR3 bases: TGTGCCAGCTCACCGTCCCCCCCAACGGGGGACTATGGCTACACCTTC.

V is TRBV27 and J is TRBJ2-1, with TRBD1 as a possible D gene (6 bases). Trimming removed 6 bases from V and 4 bases from J, with 13 bases in between. The CDR3 loop spans 14 amino acids. Looked up from germline, CDR1 is MNHEY and CDR2 is SMNVEV (reference sequence). The CDR3 reads CASRTGTKYNEQFF. In nucleotides, the CDR3 is TGTGCCAGCAGAACCGGGACAAAGTACAATGAGCAGTTCTTC.